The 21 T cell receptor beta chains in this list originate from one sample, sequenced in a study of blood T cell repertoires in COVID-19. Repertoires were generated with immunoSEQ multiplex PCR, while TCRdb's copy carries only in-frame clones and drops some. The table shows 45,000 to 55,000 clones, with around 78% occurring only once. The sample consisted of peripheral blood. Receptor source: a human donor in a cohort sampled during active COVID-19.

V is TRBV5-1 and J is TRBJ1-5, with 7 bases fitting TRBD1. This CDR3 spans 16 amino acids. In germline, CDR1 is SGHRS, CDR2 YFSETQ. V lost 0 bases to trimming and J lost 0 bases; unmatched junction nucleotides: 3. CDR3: CASSLGGTDSNQPQHF. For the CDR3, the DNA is TGCGCCAGCAGCTTGGGCGGGACAGATAGCAATCAGCCCCAGCATTTT.

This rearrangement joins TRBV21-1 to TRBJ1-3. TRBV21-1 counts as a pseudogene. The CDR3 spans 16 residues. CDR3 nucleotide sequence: TGTGCCAGCAGCCCTATAATAGTATTGCTGCGAAACACCATATATTTT. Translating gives CASSPIIVLLRNTIYF.

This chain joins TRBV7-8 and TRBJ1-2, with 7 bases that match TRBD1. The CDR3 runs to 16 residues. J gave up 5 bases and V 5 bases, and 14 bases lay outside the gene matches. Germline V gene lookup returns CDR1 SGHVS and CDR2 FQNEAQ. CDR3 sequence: CASSPTPPGQSYGYTF. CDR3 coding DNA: TGTGCCAGCAGCCCCACCCCTCCGGGACAGTCATATGGCTACACCTTC.

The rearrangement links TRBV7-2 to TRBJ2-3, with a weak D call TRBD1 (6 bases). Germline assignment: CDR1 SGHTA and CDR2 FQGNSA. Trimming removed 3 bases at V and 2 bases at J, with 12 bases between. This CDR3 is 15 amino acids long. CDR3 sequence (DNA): TGTGCCAGCAGCTTGTGGGGGCGCACCACAGATACGCAGTATTTT. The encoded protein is CASSLWGRTTDTQYF.

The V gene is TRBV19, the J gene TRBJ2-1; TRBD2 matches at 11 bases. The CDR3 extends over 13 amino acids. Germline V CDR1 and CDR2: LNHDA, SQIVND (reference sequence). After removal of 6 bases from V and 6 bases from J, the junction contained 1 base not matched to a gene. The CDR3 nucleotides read TGTGCCAGTAGCCTAGCGGGGGGCAATGAGCAGTTCTTC. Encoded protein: CASSLAGGNEQFF.

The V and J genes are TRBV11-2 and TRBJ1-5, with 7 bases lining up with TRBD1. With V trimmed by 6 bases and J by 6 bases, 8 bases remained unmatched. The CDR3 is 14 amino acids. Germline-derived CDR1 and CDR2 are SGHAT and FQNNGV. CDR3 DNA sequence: TGTGCCAGCAGTTCCCGACAGGGTCGTCAGCCCCAGCATTTT. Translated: CASSSRQGRQPQHF. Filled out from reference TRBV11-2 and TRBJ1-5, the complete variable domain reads EAGVAQSPRYKIIEKRQSVAFWCNPISGHATLYWYQQILGQGPKLLIQFQNNGVVDDSQLPKDRFSAERLKGVDSTLKIQPAKLEDSAVYLCASSSRQGRQPQHFGDGTRLSIL.

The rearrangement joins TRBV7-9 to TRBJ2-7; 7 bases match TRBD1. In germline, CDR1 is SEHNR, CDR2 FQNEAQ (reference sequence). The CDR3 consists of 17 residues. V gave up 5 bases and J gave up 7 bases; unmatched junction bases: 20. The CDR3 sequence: CASSPGTELLYEREQYF. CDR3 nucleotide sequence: TGTGCCAGCAGCCCCGGGACAGAGTTACTCTACGAGCGGGAGCAGTACTTC.

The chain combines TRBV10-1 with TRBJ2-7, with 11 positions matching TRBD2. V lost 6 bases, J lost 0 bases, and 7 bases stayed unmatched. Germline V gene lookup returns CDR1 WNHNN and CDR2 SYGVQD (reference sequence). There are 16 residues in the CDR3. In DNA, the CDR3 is TGCGCCAGCAGCAGGACTAGCGGGCGAAGCTCCTACGAGCAGTACTTC. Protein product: CASSRTSGRSSYEQYF.

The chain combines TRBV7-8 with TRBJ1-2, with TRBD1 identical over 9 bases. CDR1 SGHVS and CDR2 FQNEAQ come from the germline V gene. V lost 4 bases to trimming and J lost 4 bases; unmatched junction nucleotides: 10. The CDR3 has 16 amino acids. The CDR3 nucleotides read TGTGCCAGCAGCTCACGCGACAGGGGGGGAACCTATGGCTACACCTTC. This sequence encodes CASSSRDRGGTYGYTF.

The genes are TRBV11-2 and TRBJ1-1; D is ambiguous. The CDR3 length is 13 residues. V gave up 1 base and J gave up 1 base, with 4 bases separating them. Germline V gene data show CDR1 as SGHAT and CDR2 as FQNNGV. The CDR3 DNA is TGTGCCAGCAGCTTAGGAGGGAACACTGAAGCTTTCTTT. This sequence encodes CASSLGGNTEAFF. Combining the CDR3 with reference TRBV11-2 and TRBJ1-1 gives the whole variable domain EAGVAQSPRYKIIEKRQSVAFWCNPISGHATLYWYQQILGQGPKLLIQFQNNGVVDDSQLPKDRFSAERLKGVDSTLKIQPAKLEDSAVYLCASSLGGNTEAFFGQGTRLTVV.

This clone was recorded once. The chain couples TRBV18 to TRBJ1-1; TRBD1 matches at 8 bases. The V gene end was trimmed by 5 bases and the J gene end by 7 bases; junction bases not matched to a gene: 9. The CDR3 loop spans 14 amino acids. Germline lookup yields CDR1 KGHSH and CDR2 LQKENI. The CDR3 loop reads CASSSQGAIDEAFF. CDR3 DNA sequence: TGTGCCAGCTCATCTCAGGGGGCTATTGATGAAGCTTTCTTT.

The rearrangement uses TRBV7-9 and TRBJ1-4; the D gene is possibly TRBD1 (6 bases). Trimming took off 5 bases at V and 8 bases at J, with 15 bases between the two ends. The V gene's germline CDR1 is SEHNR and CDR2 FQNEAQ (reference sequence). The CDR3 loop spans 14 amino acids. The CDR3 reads CASSPQGIGEKLFF. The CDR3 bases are TGTGCCAGCAGCCCACAGGGAATCGGAGAAAAACTGTTTTTT. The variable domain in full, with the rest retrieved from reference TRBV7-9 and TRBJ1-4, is DTGVSQNPRHKITKRGQNVTFRCDPISEHNRLYWYRQTLGQGPEFLTYFQNEAQLEKSRLLSDRFSAERPKGSFSTLEIQRTEQGDSAMYLCASSPQGIGEKLFFGSGTQLSVL.

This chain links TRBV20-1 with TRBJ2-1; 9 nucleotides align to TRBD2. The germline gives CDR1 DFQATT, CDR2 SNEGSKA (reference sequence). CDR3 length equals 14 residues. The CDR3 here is CSGSGTSNYNEQFF. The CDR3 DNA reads TGCAGCGGTAGTGGGACTAGCAACTACAATGAGCAGTTCTTC.

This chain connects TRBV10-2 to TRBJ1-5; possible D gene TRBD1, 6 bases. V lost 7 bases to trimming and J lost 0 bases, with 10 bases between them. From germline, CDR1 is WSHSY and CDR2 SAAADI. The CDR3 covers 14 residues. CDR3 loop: CASMGTRSNQPQHF. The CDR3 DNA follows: TGCGCCAGCATGGGGACACGTAGCAATCAGCCCCAGCATTTT.

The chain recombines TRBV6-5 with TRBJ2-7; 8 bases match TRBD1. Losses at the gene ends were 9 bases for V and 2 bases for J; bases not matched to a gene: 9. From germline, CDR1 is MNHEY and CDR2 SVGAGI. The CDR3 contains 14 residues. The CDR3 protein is CASSRQGNPYEQYF. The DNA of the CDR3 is TGTGCCAGTTCCCGACAGGGGAATCCCTACGAGCAGTACTTC.

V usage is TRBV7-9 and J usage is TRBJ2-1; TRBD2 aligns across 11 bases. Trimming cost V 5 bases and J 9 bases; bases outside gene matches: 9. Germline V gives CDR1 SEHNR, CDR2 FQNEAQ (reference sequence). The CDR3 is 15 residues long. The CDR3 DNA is TGTGCCAGCAGCCCGACTAGCGGGGCTAGGGGTGAGCAGTTCTTC. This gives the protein CASSPTSGARGEQFF.

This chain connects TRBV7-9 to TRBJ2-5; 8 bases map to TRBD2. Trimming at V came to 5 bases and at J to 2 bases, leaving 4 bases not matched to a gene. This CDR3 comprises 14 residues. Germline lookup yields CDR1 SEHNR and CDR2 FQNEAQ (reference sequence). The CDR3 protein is CASSHSGAQETQYF. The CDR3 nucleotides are TGTGCCAGCAGCCATAGCGGGGCGCAAGAGACCCAGTACTTC.

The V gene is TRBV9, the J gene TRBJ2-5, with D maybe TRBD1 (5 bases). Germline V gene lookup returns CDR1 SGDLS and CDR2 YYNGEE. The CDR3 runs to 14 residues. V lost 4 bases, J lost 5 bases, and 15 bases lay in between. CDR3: CASSPRAGRETQYF. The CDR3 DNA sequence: TGTGCCAGCAGCCCCCGCGCAGGGCGGGAGACCCAGTACTTC. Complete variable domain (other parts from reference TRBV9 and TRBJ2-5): DSGVTQTPKHLITATGQRVTLRCSPRSGDLSVYWYQQSLDQGLQFLIQYYNGEERAKGNILERFSAQQFPDLHSELNLSSLELGDSALYFCASSPRAGRETQYFGPGTRLLVL.

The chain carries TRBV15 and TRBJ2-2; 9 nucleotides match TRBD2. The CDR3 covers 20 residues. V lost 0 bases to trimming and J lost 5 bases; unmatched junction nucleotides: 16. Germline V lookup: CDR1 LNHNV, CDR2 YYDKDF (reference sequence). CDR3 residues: CATSRDEGGEAGGITGELFF. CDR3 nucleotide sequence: TGTGCCACCAGCAGAGATGAAGGCGGGGAAGCGGGGGGAATAACCGGGGAGCTGTTTTTT.

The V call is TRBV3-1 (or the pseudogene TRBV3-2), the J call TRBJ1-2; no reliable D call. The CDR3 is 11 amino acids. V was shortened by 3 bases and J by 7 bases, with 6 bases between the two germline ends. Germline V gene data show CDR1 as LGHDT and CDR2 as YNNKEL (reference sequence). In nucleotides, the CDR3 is TGTGCCAGCAGCCACCAGGCTGGCTACACCTTC. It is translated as CASSHQAGYTF.

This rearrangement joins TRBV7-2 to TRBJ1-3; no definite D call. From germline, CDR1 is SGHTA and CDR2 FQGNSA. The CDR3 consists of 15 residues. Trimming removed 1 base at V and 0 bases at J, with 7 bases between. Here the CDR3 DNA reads TGTGCCAGCAGCTTAGAAGCCTTCTCTGGAAACACCATATATTTT. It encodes CASSLEAFSGNTIYF.